Listed below are T cell receptor beta chains from one sample, sequenced in a study of blood T cell repertoires in COVID-19. The method was immunoSEQ multiplex PCR; TCRdb's version includes in-frame clones alone and lacks a portion of them. The repertoire holds about 180,000 clones, with about four fifths as singletons. The sequenced material came from peripheral blood. The origin of the receptors is a man aged 65 to 79 with active or convalescent COVID-19. Each CDR3 is given with its conserved first and last residue. Fields, in order: clone size, J gene, V gene, CDR3 length, CDR3 protein. Size tells how often a clone was seen (once, few, many) or the class of an expanded clone, and some rows leave it out.

>once|TRBJ2-5|TRBV24-1|16
CATSDSGRGEAETQYF
>NA|TRBJ2-2|TRBV6-5|13
CASSRGRGAELFF
>once|TRBJ1-3|TRBV4-2|16
CASSQQRTDSGNTIYF
>once|TRBJ2-3|TRBV5-1|14
CASSLRKREDTQYF
>NA|TRBJ2-7|TRBV6-5|12
CASSPDIYEQYF
>NA|TRBJ1-5|TRBV6-4|18
CASVNGRRQFYSNQPQHF
>NA|TRBJ2-1|TRBV29-1|12
CSVGREGVGQFF
>NA|TRBJ1-2|TRBV19|14
CASSMAGAEKGYTF
>NA|TRBJ1-5|TRBV30|13
CAWSSGPNQPQHF
>NA|TRBJ2-5|TRBV5-1|17
CASSLGTLAMYQETQYF
>NA|TRBJ2-3|TRBV2|14
CASSGQLSTDTQYF
>NA|TRBJ1-6|TRBV10-3|15
CAISGGTEFNSPLHF
>once|TRBJ2-1|TRBV9|15
CASSVSGSSYNEQFF
>NA|TRBJ1-1|TRBV6-5|14
CASSLRQGNTEAFF
>NA|TRBJ1-5|TRBV5-1|14
CASSRDTEGQPQHF
>NA|TRBJ2-3|TRBV2|11
CASSAGDTQYF
>once|TRBJ2-3|TRBV21-1|12
CASSPVTDTQYF
>many|TRBJ1-1|TRBV5-4|13
CASSFSKNTEAFF
>NA|TRBJ2-6|TRBV30|16
CAWNTGTISGANVLTF
>once|TRBJ1-2|TRBV12-3/TRBV12-4|11
CASSRNYGYTF
>NA|TRBJ1-1|TRBV19|12
CASSILGLGLIF
>NA|TRBJ1-1|TRBV29-1|12
CSVAQKNTEAFF
>few|TRBJ1-5|TRBV19|14
CASRPGGNNQPQHF
>NA|TRBJ1-1|TRBV7-9|13
CASSPRGSAEAFF
>NA|TRBJ2-5|TRBV7-2|15
CASRDGPSGRETQYF
>NA|TRBJ1-2|TRBV4-1|14
CASSQDPGYYGYTF
>NA|TRBJ2-3|TRBV5-1|17
CASSLWTSGGRTDTQYF
>NA|TRBJ2-3|TRBV9|17
CASSVGEGIRHPDTQYF
>once|TRBJ1-5|TRBV7-8|15
CASSLAVMGDQPQHF
>NA|TRBJ1-2|TRBV29-1|11
CSAVDRNGYTF
>NA|TRBJ1-1|TRBV5-1|17
CASSRLTFGQGLTEAFF
>NA|TRBJ2-2|TRBV7-3|15
CASSPHSVGNGELFF
>NA|TRBJ1-1|TRBV27|14
CASSAEDRGPEAFF
>NA|TRBJ1-3|TRBV5-1|15
CASSLGQGTGNTIYF
>NA|TRBJ1-3|TRBV5-8|14
CASSLDRSGNTIYF
>NA|TRBJ1-5|TRBV19|14
CASSVRDRGQPQHF
>NA|TRBJ2-1|TRBV20-1|11
CSVGRGGEQFF
>NA|TRBJ1-2|TRBV24-1|14
CATSVPTGSYGYTF
>NA|TRBJ2-7|TRBV30|14
CAWSVLAGDFEQYF
>NA|TRBJ2-5|TRBV12-3/TRBV12-4|13
CASSLSGVETQYF
>NA|TRBJ1-1|TRBV30|14
CAWSSNRGWTEAFF